This is a list of T cell receptor beta chains from one sample in a study of blood T cell repertoires in COVID-19. TCRdb's table, derived via immunoSEQ multiplex PCR, lists solely in-frame clones and lacks some. The profile shows about 440,000 clones, about 90% of them singletons. Specimen: PBMCs or T cells enriched from blood (not recorded which). These receptors all come from a man between 18 and 29 years old who had recovered from COVID-19. The CDR3 runs from the conserved cysteine through the conserved F or W. D genes are given only for firm matches. Only some rows state a clone size, as once, few, many or a class for expanded clones.

d_call	clone_size	v_call	j_call	cdr3_aa	cdr3_nt
-	-	TRBV28	TRBJ1-1	CASSSGNTEAFF	TGTGCCAGCAGTTCAGGGAACACTGAAGCTTTCTTT
-	-	TRBV28	TRBJ1-2	CASSSGNNGGYTF	TGTGCCAGCAGTTCGGGGAATAATGGGGGCTACACCTTC
TRBD1	-	TRBV3-1/TRBV3-2	TRBJ2-7	CASSQPGTGRYEQYF	TGTGCCAGCAGCCAACCCGGGACAGGCCGATACGAGCAGTACTTC
TRBD2	-	TRBV19	TRBJ2-2	CASSMGNSGGAGELFF	TGTGCCAGTAGTATGGGGAATAGTGGGGGGGCCGGGGAGCTGTTTTTT
TRBD2	-	TRBV9	TRBJ2-1	CASSVEASGRIEQFF	TGTGCCAGCAGCGTAGAGGCTAGCGGGAGGATTGAGCAGTTCTTC
-	-	TRBV2	TRBJ1-4	CASTPMFHNEKLFF	TGTGCCAGCACCCCTATGTTCCATAATGAAAAACTGTTTTTT
TRBD2	-	TRBV27	TRBJ2-1	CASNSRNGGALGEQFF	TGTGCCAGCAACTCTCGAAACGGGGGGGCCCTTGGTGAGCAGTTCTTC
TRBD1	-	TRBV11-2	TRBJ1-2	CASSLDGQVGEGYTF	TGTGCCAGCAGCTTAGATGGACAGGTCGGGGAGGGCTACACCTTC
-	-	TRBV9	TRBJ2-3	CASSVDPGTQYF	TGTGCCAGCAGCGTAGATCCGGGGACGCAGTATTTT
TRBD2	-	TRBV6-5	TRBJ2-5	CASNGGRGETQYF	TGTGCCAGCAACGGCGGGAGAGGAGAGACCCAGTACTTC
-	-	TRBV10-3	TRBJ1-1	CAISESGGNTEAFF	TGTGCCATCAGTGAGTCGGGAGGGAACACTGAAGCTTTCTTT
-	-	TRBV5-1	TRBJ1-1	CASSLVEGGTEAFF	TGCGCCAGCAGCTTGGTAGAGGGTGGCACTGAAGCTTTCTTT
-	-	TRBV5-6	TRBJ1-1	CASSLDGMRTSREAFF	TGTGCCAGCAGCTTGGACGGCATGAGGACATCCCGTGAAGCTTTCTTT
TRBD1	-	TRBV30	TRBJ1-1	CAWSPDRGWTEAFF	TGTGCCTGGAGCCCGGACAGGGGATGGACTGAAGCTTTCTTT
-	-	TRBV2	TRBJ1-4	CASRRGSSNEKLFF	TGTGCCAGCAGAAGGGGCAGCTCTAATGAAAAACTGTTTTTT
TRBD1	-	TRBV27	TRBJ1-4	CASSLFGDRAIEKLFF	TGTGCCAGCAGTTTATTTGGGGACAGGGCTATTGAAAAACTGTTTTTT
TRBD1	-	TRBV28	TRBJ2-7	CASSGGQGYEQYF	TGTGCCAGCAGTGGGGGACAGGGCTACGAGCAGTACTTC
TRBD2	-	TRBV11-3	TRBJ2-1	CASTGGSYNEQFF	TGTGCCAGCACGGGGGGCTCCTACAATGAGCAGTTCTTC
-	-	TRBV12-5	TRBJ1-5	CASGSRRDSNQPQHF	TGTGCTAGTGGTTCAAGGAGAGATAGCAATCAGCCCCAGCATTTT
TRBD1	-	TRBV9	TRBJ1-6	CASSARQGNSPLHF	TGTGCCAGCAGCGCCCGACAGGGAAATTCACCCCTCCACTTT
TRBD2	-	TRBV7-2	TRBJ2-1	CASSLMVGTSGGREQFF	TGTGCCAGCAGCTTAATGGTGGGGACTAGCGGGGGCCGGGAGCAGTTCTTC
TRBD2	-	TRBV27	TRBJ2-1	CASSDAPGLAGVEQFF	TGTGCCAGCAGTGACGCGCCGGGACTAGCGGGAGTTGAGCAGTTCTTC
-	-	TRBV7-9	TRBJ2-2	CASSLGQANTGELFF	TGTGCCAGCAGCTTAGGGCAAGCGAACACCGGGGAGCTGTTTTTT
TRBD1	-	TRBV18	TRBJ1-2	CASSPGTGGGNGYTF	TGTGCCAGCTCACCCGGGACAGGAGGAGGTAATGGCTACACCTTC
TRBD1	few	TRBV19	TRBJ2-7	CASSVTGGSDEQYF	TGTGCCAGTAGCGTCACAGGGGGCAGCGACGAGCAGTACTTC
-	-	TRBV18	TRBJ2-5	CASSPGIQETQYF	TGTGCCAGCTCACCGGGCATACAAGAGACCCAGTACTTC
TRBD2	few	TRBV6-6	TRBJ2-7	CASSYGTSNYEQYF	TGTGCCAGCAGTTACGGGACTAGCAACTACGAGCAGTACTTC
TRBD1	-	TRBV19	TRBJ1-1	CASRLTGMNTEAFF	TGTGCCAGTAGGCTGACAGGGATGAACACTGAAGCTTTCTTT
-	-	TRBV5-1	TRBJ1-5	CASSLDTADQPQHF	TGCGCCAGCAGCTTGGATACCGCGGATCAGCCCCAGCATTTT
TRBD2	-	TRBV3-1/TRBV3-2	TRBJ2-1	CASSPLAGGYNEQFF	TGTGCCAGCAGCCCACTAGCGGGAGGCTACAATGAGCAGTTCTTC
TRBD1	-	TRBV11-2	TRBJ1-1	CASSPGTGMNTEAFF	TGTGCCAGCAGCCCCGGGACAGGGATGAACACTGAAGCTTTCTTT
-	-	TRBV3-1/TRBV3-2	TRBJ1-2	CASSQDFPSNYGYTF	TGTGCCAGCAGCCAAGATTTCCCCAGTAACTATGGCTACACCTTC
-	-	TRBV11-3	TRBJ1-1	CASSLGGLTEAFF	TGTGCCAGCAGCTTGGGGGGGTTGACTGAAGCTTTCTTT
TRBD1	-	TRBV6-4	TRBJ2-2	CASRTGGSHGELFF	TGTGCCAGCCGGACAGGGGGTTCGCACGGGGAGCTGTTTTTT
TRBD1	once	TRBV7-9	TRBJ1-6	CASSSRRGPDSPLHF	TGTGCCAGCAGCAGTAGGAGGGGGCCAGATTCACCCCTCCACTTT
TRBD2	-	TRBV28	TRBJ2-1	CASSSLPGTSGHNEQFF	TGTGCCAGCAGTTCCTTACCCGGGACTAGCGGCCACAATGAGCAGTTCTTC
TRBD1	-	TRBV9	TRBJ1-1	CASSAHRGEAFF	TGTGCCAGCAGCGCTCACAGGGGTGAAGCTTTCTTT
TRBD1	-	TRBV19	TRBJ2-7	CATRAGTGIYEQYF	TGTGCCACCAGAGCCGGGACAGGGATCTACGAGCAGTACTTC
-	few	TRBV12-3/TRBV12-4	TRBJ1-2	CASSSVPSYGYTF	TGTGCCAGCAGTTCAGTTCCCTCCTATGGCTACACCTTC
-	-	TRBV29-1	TRBJ2-1	CSVEFLETPDYEQFF	TGCAGCGTTGAATTTCTAGAAACCCCCGACTATGAGCAGTTCTTC
-	-	TRBV7-2	TRBJ1-1	CASSLTYRAEAFF	TGTGCCAGCAGCTTGACATACAGGGCTGAAGCTTTCTTT